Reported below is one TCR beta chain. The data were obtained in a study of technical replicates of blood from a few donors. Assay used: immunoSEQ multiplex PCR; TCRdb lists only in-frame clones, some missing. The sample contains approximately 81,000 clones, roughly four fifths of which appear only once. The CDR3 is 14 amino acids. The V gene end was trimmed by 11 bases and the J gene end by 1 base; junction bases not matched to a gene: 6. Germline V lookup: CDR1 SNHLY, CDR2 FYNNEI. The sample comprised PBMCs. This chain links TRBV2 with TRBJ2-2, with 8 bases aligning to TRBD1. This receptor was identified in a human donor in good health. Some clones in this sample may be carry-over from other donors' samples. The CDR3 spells CARGQGGNTGELFF. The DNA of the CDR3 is TGTGCCCGCGGACAGGGAGGGAACACCGGGGAGCTGTTTTTT.